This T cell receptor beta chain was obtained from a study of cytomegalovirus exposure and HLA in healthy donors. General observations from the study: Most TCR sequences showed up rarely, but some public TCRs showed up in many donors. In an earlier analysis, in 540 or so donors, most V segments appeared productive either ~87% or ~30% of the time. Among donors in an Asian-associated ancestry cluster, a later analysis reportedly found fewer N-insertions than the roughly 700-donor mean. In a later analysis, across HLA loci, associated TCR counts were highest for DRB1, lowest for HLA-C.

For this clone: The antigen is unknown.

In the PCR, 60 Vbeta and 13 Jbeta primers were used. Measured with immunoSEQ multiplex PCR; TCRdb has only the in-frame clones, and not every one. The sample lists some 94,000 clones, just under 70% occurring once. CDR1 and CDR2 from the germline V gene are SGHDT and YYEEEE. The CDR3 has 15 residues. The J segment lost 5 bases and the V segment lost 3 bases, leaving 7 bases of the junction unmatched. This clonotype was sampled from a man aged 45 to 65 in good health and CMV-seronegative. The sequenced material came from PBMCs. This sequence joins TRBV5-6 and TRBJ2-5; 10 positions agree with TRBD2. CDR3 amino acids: CASSWGLALGETQYF. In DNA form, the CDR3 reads TGTGCCAGCAGCTGGGGACTAGCGTTGGGTGAGACCCAGTACTTC.